This paragraph covers one TCR beta chain sequence. Its antigen is currently unknown. This sample was included in a study of radiotherapy plus CTLA-4 blockade in lung cancer. Overall study context: Patients showed objective responses in about 18% of cases and disease control in approximately 28%. General observations from the study: Radiotherapy was combined with ipilimumab, and tumor-derived TCR clones then expanded in blood.

The germline V gene encodes CDR1 SGHTA and CDR2 FQGNSA. Trimming cost V 1 base and J 7 bases, with 6 bases left between them. The CDR3 is 12 amino acids. Profiling relied on immunoSEQ multiplex PCR, and the TCRdb table lists in-frame clones only, not all of them. The sample consists of nearly 95,000 clones, 80% to 85% of them appearing once. Treatment of patients with chemo-refractory metastatic non-small-cell lung cancer consisted of focal radiation plus CTLA-4 blockade with ipilimumab. The receptor was derived from a human donor with non-small cell lung cancer that progressed on radiotherapy plus ipilimumab. The chain combines TRBV7-2 with TRBJ2-3; the D is unclear. The sequences come from peripheral blood, collected from a patient treated with radiotherapy plus ipilimumab. The CDR3: CASSLDFYTQYF. CDR3 DNA sequence: TGTGCCAGCAGCTTAGACTTCTATACGCAGTATTTT.